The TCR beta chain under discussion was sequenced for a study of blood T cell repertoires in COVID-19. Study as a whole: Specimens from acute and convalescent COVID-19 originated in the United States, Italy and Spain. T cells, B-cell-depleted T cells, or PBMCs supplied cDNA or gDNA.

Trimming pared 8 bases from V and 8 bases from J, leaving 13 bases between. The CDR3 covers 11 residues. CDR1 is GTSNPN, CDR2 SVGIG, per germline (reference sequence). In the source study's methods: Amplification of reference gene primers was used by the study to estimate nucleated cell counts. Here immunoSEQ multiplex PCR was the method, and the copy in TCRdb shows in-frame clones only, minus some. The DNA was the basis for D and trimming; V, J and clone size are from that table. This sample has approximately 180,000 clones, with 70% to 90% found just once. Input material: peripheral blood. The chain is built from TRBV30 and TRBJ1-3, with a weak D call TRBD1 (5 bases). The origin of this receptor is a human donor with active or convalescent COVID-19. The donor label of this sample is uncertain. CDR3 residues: CALRGGDTIYF. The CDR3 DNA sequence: TGTGCCCTTCGGGGGGGAGACACCATATATTTT.